This T cell receptor (beta chain) came from a study of cytomegalovirus exposure and HLA in healthy donors. Study-level results: A later analysis linked a missense DCLRE1C variant to TCR beta V- and J-gene trimming.

PCR used 60 Vbeta primers and 13 Jbeta primers. TCRdb's copy holds only in-frame clones and misses some; the assay was immunoSEQ multiplex PCR. The table counts about 190,000 clones; 6.5% lies in the top ten. Points on this clone: Its antigen is not known.

The source is a man aged 25 to 40 in good health and CMV-seronegative. The sequenced sample consisted of PBMCs.

The CDR3 DNA follows: TGTGCCTGGAGGGTTTCTTCTCGGGGTTTCAACTATGGCTACACCTTC. It specifies CAWRVSSRGFNYGYTF. This rearrangement joins TRBV30 to TRBJ1-2; D gene unclear. Trimming removed 3 bases at V and 2 bases at J, with 19 bases between. Germline V lookup: CDR1 GTSNPN, CDR2 SVGIG (reference sequence). The CDR3 has 16 residues.